This T cell receptor beta chain was sequenced in a study of identical twins. TCRdb ran MiXCR on the 5' RACE reads and lists one entry per CDR3 protein. The table lists about 240,000 distinct CDR3 sequences, 12% of them singletons. Germline V gene sequence: CDR1 KGHSH, CDR2 LQKENI. The CDR3 runs 14 residues. Deletions cut 0 bases from V and 4 bases from J, with 6 bases between. This clonotype appeared many times. Its cognate antigen is unknown. Study outcomes and limitations: Cross-sectional statistical analysis, not tracking of the same donors, underpinned the conclusions. When twins shared out-of-frame alpha sequences, those sequences had excess low generation probability.

These records were also assigned to another study, of yellow fever vaccine responses in identical twins.

This chain connects TRBV18 to TRBJ2-2, with D hard to call. The clonotype was recovered from a woman between 18 and 30 years old in good health. Sequencing used memory (CD45RO+) T cells sorted from blood. In nucleotides, the CDR3 is TGTGCCAGCTCACCACCGTCGAGCACCGGGGAGCTGTTTTTT. Encoded protein: CASSPPSSTGELFF.